The text below deals with one TCR beta chain. No cognate antigen has been identified for it. No base qualities exist here, and no much larger clone lies one base off it. The sample is drawn from a study of post-analysis software for immune sequencing data (dated by TCRdb to between 2014 and 2016). Notes on the research overall: The recorded disease courses included relapsing-remitting, secondary progressive and progressive-relapsing multiple sclerosis, and some patients had no subtype annotation. A subset of samples was prepared in parallel using single-end sample barcoding, then pooled and co-amplified after Illumina adapter ligation. The patient repertoires were set against 10 to 11 previously published healthy control repertoires from donors whose ages ranged from 6 to 25 years.

There are 16 amino acids in the CDR3, from cysteine to phenylalanine inclusive. Only the CDR3 DNA stays, 48 bases, in frame from base 1. Relative to germline, V is 4 bases shorter and J is 1 base shorter, with 17 bases between their ends. Based on the germline V gene, the CDR1 and CDR2 sequences are SGHRS and YFSETQ. General findings and caveats noted by the study authors: Direct clustering with F measure revealed strong co-clustering of samples prepared in the same batch, which led to a batch-effect correction. Compared with controls, multiple sclerosis patients had significantly lower normalized Chao1 diversity, a finding suggesting substantial peripheral T-cell clonal expansion. Patients showed significantly higher frequencies than controls for about 5 TRBV segments, among them TRBV5-6, TRBV5-1 and TRBV20-1. The control group was slightly older than the multiple sclerosis patient group.

Preparation of the library involved PCR. The sequencing machine was an Illumina HiSeq 2500. Unique molecular identifiers were incorporated into TCR beta cDNA libraries to reduce PCR and sequencing biases. Around 500,000 cDNA molecules were obtained for every 1 to 10 million input T cells, so each molecule roughly corresponded to one T cell. Patient libraries were prepared and sequenced with the same protocol used for the earlier healthy control dataset. Within a given batch, samples were prepared together, multiplexed and sequenced on the same HiSeq lane. The source study handled its data this way. Raw barcoded reads were processed with MIGEC, and single-read molecular identifier groups were discarded before consensus assembly and CDR3 extraction. VDJtools was used for post-analysis of the clonotype tables, and diversity was normalized by down-sampling every dataset to the size of the smallest sample. Repertoire overlap clustering matched CDR3 amino acid but not nucleotide sequences to correct batch-related cross-sample contamination. In-frame beta chains were kept once TCRdb had trimmed the public reads at Q25 with fastp and called clones with MiXCR. Rows with a matching CDR3 protein are joined into one entry that keeps the most common DNA and genes. The V and J calls come from TCRdb's annotation, not from the publication. This sample gives fewer than 850,000 distinct CDR3 sequences in total; 25% to 30% of them show up just once. The biggest ten clones account for 0.5% to 0.6% of the sample.

To demonstrate the VDJtools post-analysis software, TCR beta repertoires were profiled from the peripheral blood of 10 to 15 young patients with multiple sclerosis. The patients with multiple sclerosis were children and adolescents between about 6 and 16 years of age. The material sequenced was blood. This TCR was sampled from a girl between 5 and 17 years old with multiple sclerosis. The V and J segments used are TRBV5-1 and TRBJ1-1; the D gene identity is not certain. The nucleotide sequence reads TGCGCCAGCAGCCTGGGTCAGTTAACCTGGAACACTGAAGCTTTCTTT. This translates into CASSLGQLTWNTEAFF.